This T cell receptor beta chain was recorded in a study of Graves' ophthalmopathy and Graves' hyperthyroidism (dated by TCRdb to about 2018). In the study overall: Stable hyperthyroidism was defined as no progression to ophthalmopathy within 18 months of follow-up. An independent validation cohort comprised some 19 hyperthyroidism patients and around 16 patients who later progressed from hyperthyroidism to ophthalmopathy. TCR beta repertoire signatures were used to distinguish Graves' ophthalmopathy from Graves' hyperthyroidism and to predict progression to ophthalmopathy. In total, 135 blood samples were TCR-sequenced: 43 ophthalmopathy, approximately 75 hyperthyroidism and roughly 17 hyperthyroidism-to-ophthalmopathy patients. A discovery set of 95 to 100 patients (approximately 42 ophthalmopathy, about 55 stable hyperthyroidism) was enrolled to explore V-J signatures distinguishing ophthalmopathy from hyperthyroidism. Following sample collection, hyperthyroidism patients were given methimazole at a starting dose of 30 mg daily, and ophthalmopathy patients were given high-dose intravenous methylprednisolone. In five to seven hyperthyroidism patients, T-cell repertoires of thyroid tissue and blood were compared. Findings and caveats that apply to the study as a whole: Among expanded thyroid clonotypes with frequency above 0.001, most also showed up in blood, which suggests that blood repertoires may reflect the thyroid immune response. Sample size was not predetermined statistically, and investigators were not blinded to group allocation. In cross-validation, the 13-signature model distinguished ophthalmopathy from stable hyperthyroidism with just over 85% sensitivity and roughly 81% specificity, while in the test set the corresponding values were about 80% and 75%. In validation, the model predicted ophthalmopathy progression with 55% to 71% sensitivity and about 77% specificity; about a dozen predicted patients were CT-confirmed with GO in a median of about 6.1 months.

Deletion took 7 bases off V and 3 bases off J, with a span of 13 bases between the germline ends. From cysteine to phenylalanine, the CDR3 is 14 amino acids long. The CDR3 DNA has 42 bases and is translated from base 1. Hyperthyroidism patients were newly diagnosed, were aged 18 to 65 years, and had a disease duration under 2 months. Patients were excluded if they had other autoimmune diseases, uncontrolled infections, pregnancy or lactation. Clinical symptoms, serum thyroxine, TRAb, thyroid ultrasound and orbital computed tomography formed the basis of the diagnosis. Trizol reagent was used to extract the total RNA, and its quality was then checked on an Agilent 2100 Bioanalyzer. This clonotype was detected ten times or more. Its antigen target is currently unknown. Per-base quality was not reported, and no clone a single base away is much larger than it. TCR beta CDR3 regions were amplified from RNA transcripts for repertoire sequencing. The first round of RT-PCR was done with HTBI primers and the Qiagen OneStep RT-PCR kit, and was followed by a second round of multiplex PCR, then size selection and purification. Libraries were sequenced on an Illumina HiSeq2000 using paired-end 100 bp reads. As for how the authors treated the data: Reads were processed with SOAPnuke, discarding reads with adapters, uncalled bases, mean Phred below 15, or no exact constant-primer or identifier match. COPE v1.2.5 was used to merge the high-quality paired reads. Clonotypes were defined as unique nucleotide sequences and were aligned to IMGT TRB V, D and J references using MiTCR v1.1. The analysis was limited to V-J combinations with a frequency above 0.0001, which together covered 99.2% of repertoires. For each V-J combination, a TCR clonal expansion and chaos score was defined as the ratio of F50 clonal expansion to chaos observed in the TCRdist matrix. Features were reduced by Welch's t-statistics and random forest to 10 to 15 V-J combinations, which fed a naive Bayes classifier. Thyroid-blood repertoire similarity was quantified with the Morisita-Horn index. In TCRdb, the public reads were trimmed at Q25 with fastp and aligned with MiXCR, with productive beta chains retained. Each record represents a unique CDR3 protein, reported with the most common genes and DNA among its rows. These V and J calls are TCRdb output, not the study's own analysis. The sample table shows around 1,000,000 distinct CDR3 sequences, and less than 45% are seen once. The ten most abundant clones make up approximately 12% of the sample.

The sequencing sample was made of peripheral blood or thyroid tissue (not recorded which). The sequence was obtained from an adult man with Graves' hyperthyroidism. Recombination joined TRBV12-3 or TRBV12-4 with TRBJ1-5, with an unclear D gene assignment. The sequenced DNA: TGTGCCAGCACCTTGGGCAGGTCCAATCAGCCCCAGCATTTT. Protein translation: CASTLGRSNQPQHF.